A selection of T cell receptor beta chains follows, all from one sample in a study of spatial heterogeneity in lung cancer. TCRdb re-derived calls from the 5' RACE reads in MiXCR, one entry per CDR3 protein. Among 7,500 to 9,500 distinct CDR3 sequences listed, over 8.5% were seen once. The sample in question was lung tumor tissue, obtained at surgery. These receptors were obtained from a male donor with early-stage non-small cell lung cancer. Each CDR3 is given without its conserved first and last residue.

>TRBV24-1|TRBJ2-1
ATSDDWSSEQF
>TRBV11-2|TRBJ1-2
ASSLDYSAVAGSIKGYT
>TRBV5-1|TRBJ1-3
ASSRASSSGNTIY
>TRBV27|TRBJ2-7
ASSPTGWQGSYEQY
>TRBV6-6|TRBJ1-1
ASSSTIDAF
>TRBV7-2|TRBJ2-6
ASSLVVSSGANVLT
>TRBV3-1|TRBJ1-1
ASSQAGARTEAF
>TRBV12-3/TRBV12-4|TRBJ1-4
ASSSSATNEKLF
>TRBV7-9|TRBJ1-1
ASSLQGVGTEAF
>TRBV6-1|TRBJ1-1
ASLPGRRWTEAF
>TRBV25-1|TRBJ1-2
ASSFPTGNNYGYT
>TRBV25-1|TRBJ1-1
ASSESLGQTMNTEAF
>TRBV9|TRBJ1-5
ASSVGSSNQPQH
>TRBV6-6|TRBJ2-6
ASTGHSGANVLT
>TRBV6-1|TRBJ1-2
ASSLDARGNYGYT
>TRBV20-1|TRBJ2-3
SALEREATDTQY
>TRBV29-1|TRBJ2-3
SGSSGRSDTQY
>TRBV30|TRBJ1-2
AWSGGTRASYGYT
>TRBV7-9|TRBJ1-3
ASSYPGIGNTIY
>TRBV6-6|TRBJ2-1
ASTYGGVREGNEQF
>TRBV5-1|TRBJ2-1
ASSLDWDEQF
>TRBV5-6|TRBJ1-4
ASSSYRGRNEKLF
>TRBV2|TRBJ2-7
ASRLIDEQY
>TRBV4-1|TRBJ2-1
ASSPLKAGVYNEQF
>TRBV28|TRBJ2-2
ASRRSTGELF
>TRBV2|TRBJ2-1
ASILTGLGEQF
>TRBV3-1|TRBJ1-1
ASSQDGGFITEAF
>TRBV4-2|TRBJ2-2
ASSQGAPSPTGELF
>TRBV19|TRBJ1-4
ASSVRRATNEKLF
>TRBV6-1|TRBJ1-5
ASREIGGVNQPQH
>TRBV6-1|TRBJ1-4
ASRSGDTNEKLF
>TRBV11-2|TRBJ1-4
ASSLDQGVKLF
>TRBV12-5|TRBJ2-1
ASGRLAGGNEQF
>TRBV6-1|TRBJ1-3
ASSGTAGNTIY
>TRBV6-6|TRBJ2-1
ASSYGRSSYNEQF
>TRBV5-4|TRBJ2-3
ASSLMLAGGADTQY
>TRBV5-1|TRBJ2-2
ASSWAAGELF